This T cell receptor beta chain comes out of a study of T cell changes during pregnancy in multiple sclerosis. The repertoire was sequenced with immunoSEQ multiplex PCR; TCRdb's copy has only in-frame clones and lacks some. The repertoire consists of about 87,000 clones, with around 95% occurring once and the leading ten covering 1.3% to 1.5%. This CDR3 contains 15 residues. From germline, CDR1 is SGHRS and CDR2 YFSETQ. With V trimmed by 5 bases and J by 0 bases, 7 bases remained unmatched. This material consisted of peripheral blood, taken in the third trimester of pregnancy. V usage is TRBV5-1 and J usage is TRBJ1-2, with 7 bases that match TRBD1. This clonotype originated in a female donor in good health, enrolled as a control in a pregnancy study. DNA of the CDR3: TGCGCCAGCAGTCCCCAGGGGGGTACTAACTATGGCTACACCTTC. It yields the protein CASSPQGGTNYGYTF.